Given below is one TCR beta chain in context. Its antigen is undetermined. Extracted RNA was reverse transcribed, and the resulting cDNA served as sequencing template. Sequenced by immunoSEQ multiplex PCR; TCRdb stores in-frame clones only, minus some. The table includes hundreds of thousands of clones, roughly 69% detected once. This entry belongs to a study of CD8+ T cells in alopecia areata. Whole-study findings and limits: Against the mouse data, patients shared TCRs less clearly, possibly for HLA reasons.

V lost 1 base and J 1 base, leaving 10 bases between the germline ends. This CDR3 has 15 residues. Germline values: CDR1 LGHNA, CDR2 YSLEER. The chain is built from TRBV4-3 and TRBJ2-5, with a weak D call TRBD1 (6 bases). The sequences come from CD4+ T cells sorted from blood, collected at week 0. The TCR comes from a human donor with alopecia areata. The CDR3 loop is CASSQGSGVQETQYF. The CDR3 coding sequence is TGCGCCAGCAGCCAAGGCTCAGGGGTCCAAGAGACCCAGTACTTC.